Below are 5 T cell receptor beta chains sequenced from a single sample in a study of beta chain features in type 1 diabetes. Study outcomes and limitations: Shorter TCRB CDR3s, moderately but significantly so, were found in Type 1 diabetes patients in all four CD4+ subsets.

For these TCRs, the target antigens are not known. The isolated RNA, all of it, was reverse transcribed, so expressed TCRB transcripts were what got sequenced. The assay was immunoSEQ multiplex PCR, and TCRdb's table has in-frame clones only and misses some. The sample contains fewer than 450,000 clones, roughly 13% of which appear only once. The sample taken for sequencing was naive CD4+ T cells from blood. These receptors all stem from a woman between 18 and 30 years old with type 1 diabetes.

The genes are TRBV5-1 and TRBJ2-3; D is perhaps TRBD1 (5 bases). The CDR3 contains 15 residues. The V end lost 2 bases, the J end lost 3 bases, and 13 bases lay between the germline ends. CDR1 is SGHRS and CDR2 is YFSETQ in the germline V gene. CDR3 coding DNA: TGCGCCAGCAGCTTCCAAGGGGTTTTGACAGATACGCAGTATTTT. Its protein is CASSFQGVLTDTQYF.

This clone was seen a few times. This rearrangement joins TRBV7-2 to TRBJ2-7, with 9 bases lining up with TRBD2. Germline V lookup: CDR1 SGHTA, CDR2 FQGNSA. Trimming took 3 bases from V and 0 from J; bases not matched to a gene: 0. The CDR3 is 14 residues long. CDR3 amino acids: CASSFSGSSYEQYV. The CDR3 DNA sequence: TGTGCCAGCAGCTTTAGCGGGAGCTCCTACGAGCAGTACGTC.

The chain recombines TRBV11-3 with TRBJ1-4, with 8 nucleotides matching TRBD1. Germline V gene data show CDR1 as SGHNT and CDR2 as YENEEA. The CDR3 loop spans 14 amino acids. Losses at the gene ends were 5 bases for V and 8 bases for J; bases not matched to a gene: 7. CDR3 coding DNA: TGTGCCAGCAGCCTCAGGACAGGGCGGGAAAAACTGTTTTTT. It codes for CASSLRTGREKLFF.

V and J are TRBV2 and TRBJ2-3; 12 bases agree with TRBD2. This CDR3 has 16 amino acids. The V gene end was trimmed by 6 bases and the J gene end by 0 bases; junction bases not matched to a gene: 4. CDR1 is SNHLY and CDR2 is FYNNEI in the germline V gene. CDR3 loop: CASSLTSGRSTDTQYF. As DNA, the CDR3 is TGTGCCAGCAGCCTAACTAGCGGGAGGAGCACAGATACGCAGTATTTT.

J is TRBJ2-2 and V is TRBV5-4, with a tentative D call TRBD1 (6 bases). V gave up 3 bases and J gave up 1 base, with 13 bases separating them. Looked up from germline, CDR1 is SGHNT and CDR2 is YYREEE (reference sequence). The CDR3 runs 16 residues. CDR3 nucleotides: TGTGCCAGCAGCTACGGACAGACAATGAACACCGGGGAGCTGTTTTTT. Amino acid sequence: CASSYGQTMNTGELFF.